This entry lists 7 T cell receptor beta chains sequenced from one sample in a study of tumor-infiltrating lymphocytes in primary liver carcinoma. A constant-region primer served to make TCR beta cDNA from around 500 ng total RNA. Employing slightly modified ARM-PCR, three nested multiplex PCR rounds were run, and these gave rise to the TCR beta libraries. A C-beta reverse primer and TRBV1-TRBV30 forward primers served in each of the first two PCR rounds, at 9 to 11 cycles apiece. TCRdb called the multiplex PCR reads again in MiXCR, with one record for every CDR3 protein. The data show fewer than 350,000 distinct CDR3 sequences, with 55% to 65% seen just once and roughly 9% held by the top ten. Unsorted whole blood served as the source of blood RNA, and germline DNA was extracted as well. The sample taken for sequencing was peripheral blood. The receptors were gathered from a man aged 35 to 55 with primary liver carcinoma and hepatitis B virus infection.

The chain combines TRBV5-1 with TRBJ2-7, with 8 nucleotides matching TRBD1. CDR1 SGHRS and CDR2 YFSETQ come from the germline V gene. The CDR3 covers 12 residues. Losses at the gene ends were 3 bases for V and 6 bases for J; bases not matched to a gene: 2. For the CDR3, the DNA is TGCGCCAGCAGCTATACAGGGGGCGAGCAGTACTTC. Amino acids: CASSYTGGEQYF. Full variable domain (missing parts from reference TRBV5-1 and TRBJ2-7): KAGVTQTPRYLIKTRGQQVTLSCSPISGHRSVSWYQQTPGQGLQFLFEYFSETQRNKGNFPGRFSGRQFSNSRSEMNVSTLELGDSALYLCASSYTGGEQYFGPGTRLTVT.

With respect to this clonotype: Given a much more abundant clone one base away, this may be a read error. The chain recombines TRBV12-3 or TRBV12-4 with TRBJ1-1, with TRBD1 matching 7 bases. The CDR3 runs 14 residues. The trim removed 7 bases at V and 2 bases at J, leaving 7 bases unmatched. The CDR3 coding sequence is TGTGCCAGCATTCCGGGACAGTCAAACACTGAAGCTTTCTTT. Its translation is CASIPGQSNTEAFF.

This clonotype appeared a single time. This sequence joins TRBV4-1 and TRBJ2-2; 9 bases are shared with TRBD1. There are 15 residues in the CDR3. The germline V gene has CDR1 MGHRA and CDR2 YSYEKL. V gave up 4 bases and J gave up 10 bases; unmatched junction bases: 10. CDR3 in amino acids: CASSPNLQGAEELFF. CDR3 DNA sequence: TGCGCCAGCAGCCCGAACCTACAGGGGGCCGAGGAGCTGTTTTTT.

Details on this clonotype: This may come from a read error, since a much larger clone is one base off. The chain employs TRBV6-5 and TRBJ1-5, with D unresolved. CDR3 length equals 12 residues. Germline V CDR1 and CDR2: MNHEY, SVGAGI. CDR3 amino acids: CASGYRGQPQHF. CDR3 nucleotides: TGTGCCAGCGGTTATCGGGGTCAGCCCCAGCATTTT.

By sample share, this clonotype is medium-sized. The rearrangement uses TRBV6-1 and TRBJ2-2, with a weak D call TRBD2 (7 bases). The ends were cut back, 5 bases at V and 6 bases at J, with 16 bases in the middle. The V gene's germline CDR1 is MNHNS and CDR2 SASEGT. The CDR3 runs to 15 residues. The CDR3 protein is CASSNTGGTPGELFF. The CDR3 DNA follows: TGTGCCAGCAGTAACACCGGGGGGACACCCGGGGAGCTGTTTTTT.

In the case of this clonotype: This may be a read error, as it is one base from a much larger clone. The gene calls are TRBV4-2 and TRBJ1-3, with D possibly being TRBD1 (5 bases). Per germline, CDR1 LGHNA and CDR2 YNFKEQ. Trimming took 1 base from V and 0 from J, leaving 10 bases between them. The CDR3 has 16 amino acids. CDR3 protein: CASSQGPGNSGNTIYF. CDR3 nucleotides: TGTGCCAGCAGCCAAGGACCAGGGAACTCTGGAAACACCATATATTTT.

This clonotype was seen a handful of times. This chain uses TRBV6-5 with TRBJ2-1; TRBD1 matches at 9 bases. The CDR3 covers 16 residues. CDR1 is MNHEY, CDR2 SVGAGI, per germline. The ends lost 4 bases at V and 12 bases at J; junction bases unmatched: 16. The CDR3 DNA reads TGTGCCAGCAGTTCTCACAGGGGGCATTCTGAGGGTGTGCAGTTCTTC. Translation: CASSSHRGHSEGVQFF.